These 26 T cell receptor beta chains were sequenced from one sample in a study of memory CD4+ T cells and cytomegalovirus serostatus. Single viable CD3+CD4+CD8-CD45RO+ cells were sorted as the memory CD4+ T cells. TCRdb's copy holds only in-frame clones and misses some; the assay was immunoSEQ multiplex PCR. The sample lists just under 95,000 clones; about 80% were seen once. The sample consisted of memory CD4+ T cells from blood. These receptors were obtained from an adult in good health and CMV-seropositive.

The rearrangement uses TRBV14 and TRBJ2-1; no clear D. The germline gives CDR1 SGHDN, CDR2 FVKESK. V lost 0 bases and J lost 6, with 15 bases in between. The CDR3 length is 16 residues. CDR3 coding DNA: TGTGCCAGCAGCCAAGAATTACGAGTTCCCCCCAATGAGCAGTTCTTC. This encodes CASSQELRVPPNEQFF.

The chain uses TRBV11-2 and TRBJ2-3, with D possibly being TRBD2 (5 bases). The V gene lost 5 bases and the J gene lost 3 bases, with 15 bases spanning the gap. The CDR3 totals 15 residues. From germline, CDR1 is SGHAT and CDR2 FQNNGV. CDR3 region: CASSRRGRDTDTQYF. In DNA form, the CDR3 reads TGTGCCAGCAGCCGCCGGGGAAGGGATACAGATACGCAGTATTTT.

The chain carries TRBV6-1 and TRBJ2-3; 7 bases line up with TRBD1. Germline assignment: CDR1 MNHNS and CDR2 SASEGT. V trimming: 10 bases; J trimming: 2 bases; junction bases outside the gene matches: 3. The CDR3 is made up of 12 amino acids. CDR3 sequence reads: CATGGFTDTQYF. The DNA for the CDR3 is TGTGCCACAGGGGGTTTCACAGATACGCAGTATTTT.

The chain employs TRBV5-1 and TRBJ2-7; TRBD1 matches 9 bases. J gave up 4 bases and V 4 bases, and 9 bases lay outside the gene matches. Germline CDR1 is SGHRS and CDR2 is YFSETQ. This CDR3 spans 15 amino acids. The CDR3 region has the DNA TGCGCCAGCAGCGTCGGGGGGACAGGGCTATACGAGCAGTACTTC. Its protein is CASSVGGTGLYEQYF.

The chain carries TRBV18 and TRBJ2-7, with 9 bases aligning to TRBD2. Germline CDR1 reads KGHSH; CDR2 reads LQKENI. The trim removed 6 bases at V and 4 bases at J, leaving 10 bases unmatched. This CDR3 contains 15 residues. CDR3 protein: CASSPRSGSWYEQYF. As DNA, the CDR3 is TGTGCCAGCTCGCCCCGTAGCGGGAGTTGGTACGAGCAGTACTTC.

The rearrangement uses TRBV4-2 and TRBJ1-1; TRBD1 matches 9 bases. Trimming cost V 3 bases and J 4 bases; bases outside gene matches: 12. This CDR3 spans 17 amino acids. Per the germline V gene, CDR1 is LGHNA and CDR2 is YNFKEQ. Here the CDR3 DNA reads TGTGCCAGCAGCCATAACCCCACAGGGGGCTCGGGCACTGAAGCTTTCTTT. The encoded protein is CASSHNPTGGSGTEAFF.

This chain links TRBV7-2 with TRBJ2-6; D unclear. Trimming removed 5 bases at V and 6 bases at J, with 14 bases between. CDR1 and CDR2 (germline): SGHTA, FQGNSA. The CDR3 loop spans 15 amino acids. The CDR3 sequence is CASSRTEGAANVLTF. DNA of the CDR3: TGTGCCAGCAGCCGGACGGAAGGAGCGGCCAACGTCCTGACTTTC.

In this sample, this clone turned up many times. The chain has TRBV28 and TRBJ2-7, with D unclear. V was trimmed by 10 bases and J by 0 bases, leaving 16 bases between them. Germline CDR1 reads MDHEN; CDR2 reads SYDVKM. The CDR3 has 14 residues. The CDR3 reads CATENRWVSYEQYF. The DNA of the CDR3 is TGTGCCACCGAAAACCGTTGGGTCTCCTACGAGCAGTACTTC. Full variable domain (remainder filled in from reference TRBV28 and TRBJ2-7): DVKVTQSSRYLVKRTGEKVFLECVQDMDHENMFWYRQDPGLGLRLIYFSYDVKMKEKGDIPEGYSVSREKKERFSLILESASTNQTSMYLCATENRWVSYEQYFGPGTRLTVT.

J is TRBJ2-7 and V is TRBV7-2, with 7 bases lining up with TRBD1. CDR3 size: 11 residues. Germline V CDR1 and CDR2: SGHTA, FQGNSA. V lost 4 bases to trimming and J lost 9 bases; unmatched junction nucleotides: 3. CDR3 region: CASSSRTGQYF. In nucleotides, the CDR3 is TGTGCCAGCAGCTCCCGGACAGGGCAGTACTTC.

The rearrangement links TRBV6-4 to TRBJ2-3, with 12 bases aligning to TRBD1. The J segment lost 6 bases and the V segment lost 8 bases, leaving 6 bases of the junction unmatched. The CDR3 has 14 amino acids. The germline V gene encodes CDR1 MRHNA and CDR2 SNTAGT. This CDR3 is CASSGTGGADTQYF. In DNA form, the CDR3 reads TGTGCCAGCTCCGGGACAGGGGGCGCGGATACGCAGTATTTT.

The sample holds one count of this clone. V usage is TRBV19 and J usage is TRBJ1-5, with 9 positions matching TRBD1. The CDR3 is 16 residues long. V lost 5 bases to trimming and J lost 2 bases; unmatched junction nucleotides: 7. Germline CDR1 and CDR2: LNHDA and SQIVND (reference sequence). The CDR3 spells CASSVGQGPGNQPQHF. The CDR3 DNA sequence: TGTGCCAGTAGTGTAGGACAGGGGCCCGGCAATCAGCCCCAGCATTTT.

The chain is built from TRBV6-1 and TRBJ1-2; D uncertain. CDR1 and CDR2 from the germline V gene are MNHNS and SASEGT. Deletions cut 2 bases from V and 5 bases from J, with 24 bases between. CDR3 length: 18 amino acids. CDR3 DNA sequence: TGTGCCAGCAGTGAAAGGGTAAGGACGGTCGAGGTTAATTATGGCTACACCTTC. Protein: CASSERVRTVEVNYGYTF.

The rearrangement joins TRBV5-1 to TRBJ1-4, with D maybe TRBD1 (5 bases). Germline assignment: CDR1 SGHRS and CDR2 YFSETQ. This CDR3 has 15 residues. Trimming pared 4 bases from V and 7 bases from J, leaving 17 bases between. CDR3 protein: CASSTVSGRSEKLFF. The DNA of the CDR3 is TGCGCCAGCAGCACCGTTTCAGGGAGGAGTGAAAAACTGTTTTTT.

This clone was observed a single time. This chain uses TRBV28 with TRBJ2-4; D not resolved. The CDR3 contains 13 residues. Germline V CDR1 and CDR2: MDHEN, SYDVKM. Trimming shortened V by 8 bases and J by 1 base, and 9 bases separated the two germline ends. CDR3 nucleotides: TGTGCCAGCCAAGGGTGGGCCAAAAACATTCAGTACTTC. This gives the protein CASQGWAKNIQYF.

This rearrangement joins TRBV4-2 to TRBJ2-4; D unresolved. CDR3 size: 14 residues. V dropped 0 bases and J dropped 6 bases, with 9 bases sitting between them. CDR1 and CDR2 (germline): LGHNA, YNFKEQ. CDR3 sequence: CASSQDGNLNIQYF. The CDR3 region has the DNA TGTGCCAGCAGCCAAGATGGGAATCTAAACATTCAGTACTTC.

The CDR3 DNA follows: TGTGCCAGCTCAAAAAGGGCGACAGATTTATTCGAGCAGTACTTC. It encodes CASSKRATDLFEQYF. This chain joins TRBV18 and TRBJ2-7, with D tentatively TRBD1 (5 bases). The CDR3 has 15 residues. Germline V gives CDR1 KGHSH, CDR2 LQKENI. Trimming removed 5 bases at V and 6 bases at J, with 20 bases between.

The CDR3 region has the DNA TGCGCCAGCAGCTCCGGGACTATAATAAATAATGAGCAGTTCTTC. Translation gives CASSSGTIINNEQFF. The rearrangement links TRBV5-1 to TRBJ2-1; 7 positions match TRBD2. Trimming took 3 bases from V and 7 from J; bases not matched to a gene: 10. This CDR3 contains 15 residues. CDR1 SGHRS and CDR2 YFSETQ come from the germline V gene.

The table lists this clone with a count of one. This chain joins TRBV28 and TRBJ2-1; D gene unclear. Germline CDR1 MDHEN, CDR2 SYDVKM. The CDR3 length is 16 residues. V shed 5 bases and J shed 2 bases, with 16 bases lying between them. The CDR3 bases are TGTGCCAGCAGTACCTCACAGATTTCTACCTACAATGAGCAGTTCTTC. Translated: CASSTSQISTYNEQFF.

There are a few counts of this clone. The rearrangement links TRBV4-3 to TRBJ1-1; no definite D call. The length of the CDR3 is 13 residues. In germline, CDR1 is LGHNA, CDR2 YSLEER. Trimming shortened V by 0 bases and J by 10 bases, and 12 bases separated the two germline ends. CDR3 DNA: TGCGCCAGCAGCCAAGATCGGTCGGTAGGAGCTTTCTTT. It is translated as CASSQDRSVGAFF.

The chain employs TRBV7-9 and TRBJ1-2; no clear D gene. CDR3 size: 13 residues. Trimming took off 1 base at V and 5 bases at J, with 8 bases between the two ends. Germline CDR1 reads SEHNR; CDR2 reads FQNEAQ (reference sequence). The CDR3 sequence: CASSLVQLYGYTF. The DNA for the CDR3 is TGTGCCAGCAGCTTAGTACAACTTTATGGCTACACCTTC.

This chain connects TRBV7-6 to TRBJ2-1; 9 bases fit TRBD2. The CDR3 runs 15 residues. The junction had 5 bases not matched to a gene; V was cut back by 1 base and J by 7 bases. CDR1 is SGHVS, CDR2 FNYEAQ, per germline. CDR3 sequence reads: CASSLGASGNNEQFF. In nucleotides, the CDR3 is TGTGCCAGCAGCTTAGGGGCTAGCGGGAATAATGAGCAGTTCTTC.

The rearrangement joins TRBV30 to TRBJ2-1; D remains ambiguous. Germline CDR1 is GTSNPN and CDR2 is SVGIG (reference sequence). This CDR3 is 14 amino acids long. Trimming stripped 0 bases from V and 3 bases from J, with 9 bases between. The CDR3 is CAWSVGDFYNEQFF. DNA for the CDR3: TGTGCCTGGAGTGTGGGTGACTTCTACAATGAGCAGTTCTTC.

The genes are TRBV6-1 and TRBJ2-3; D is ambiguous. Trimming shortened V by 5 bases and J by 4 bases, and 16 bases separated the two germline ends. Germline V gene lookup returns CDR1 MNHNS and CDR2 SASEGT. CDR3 size: 15 residues. CDR3 loop: CASSTTSGRADTQYF. The CDR3 region has the DNA TGTGCCAGCAGTACCACCTCCGGTCGGGCAGATACGCAGTATTTT.

The rearrangement links TRBV5-1 to TRBJ2-7; maybe TRBD2 (5 bases). The ends were cut back, 0 bases at V and 3 bases at J, with 13 bases in the middle. The CDR3 contains 15 residues. Germline V gene lookup returns CDR1 SGHRS and CDR2 YFSETQ. The CDR3: CASSLGSGNFYEQYF. The CDR3 DNA reads TGCGCCAGCAGCTTGGGGTCCGGGAACTTCTACGAGCAGTACTTC.

This chain connects TRBV7-2 to TRBJ2-7; D not certain. This CDR3 is built from 15 residues. Germline values: CDR1 SGHTA, CDR2 FQGNSA. V was pared by 1 base and J by 3 bases, with 13 bases between. The CDR3 DNA sequence: TGTGCCAGCAGCTTAGAGGGTAATAATGTCTACGAGCAGTACTTC. Translating gives CASSLEGNNVYEQYF. Supplemented by reference TRBV7-2 and TRBJ2-7, the full variable domain reads GAGVSQSPSNKVTEKGKDVELRCDPISGHTALYWYRQSLGQGLEFLIYFQGNSAPDKSGLPSDRFSAERTGGSVSTLTIQRTQQEDSAVYLCASSLEGNNVYEQYFGPGTRLTVT.

This rearrangement joins TRBV9 to TRBJ1-4; D is unresolved. Per the germline V gene, CDR1 is SGDLS and CDR2 is YYNGEE. This CDR3 has 15 amino acids. With 0 bases removed from V and 5 bases from J, the gap between germline ends came to 11 bases. The CDR3 region has the DNA TGTGCCAGCAGCGTAGATCCACTCGGGAATGAAAAACTGTTTTTT. Translation gives CASSVDPLGNEKLFF.